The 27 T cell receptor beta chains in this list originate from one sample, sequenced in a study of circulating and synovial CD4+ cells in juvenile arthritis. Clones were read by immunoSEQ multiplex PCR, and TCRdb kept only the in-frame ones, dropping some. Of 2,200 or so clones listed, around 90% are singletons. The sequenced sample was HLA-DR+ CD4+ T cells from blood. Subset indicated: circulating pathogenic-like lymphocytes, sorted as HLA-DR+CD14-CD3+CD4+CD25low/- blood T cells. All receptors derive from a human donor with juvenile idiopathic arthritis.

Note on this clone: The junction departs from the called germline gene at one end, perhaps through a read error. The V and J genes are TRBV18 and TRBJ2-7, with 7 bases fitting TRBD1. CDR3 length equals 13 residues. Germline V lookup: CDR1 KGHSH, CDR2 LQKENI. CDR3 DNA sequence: TGTGCCAGCTCAGCACCGGGACAGTACGAGCAGTACTTC. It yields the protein CASSAPGQYEQYF.

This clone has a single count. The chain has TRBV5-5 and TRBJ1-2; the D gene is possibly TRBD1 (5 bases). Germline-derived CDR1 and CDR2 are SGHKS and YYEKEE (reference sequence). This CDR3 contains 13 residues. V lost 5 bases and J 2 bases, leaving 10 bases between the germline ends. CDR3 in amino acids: CASRMGQNYGYTF. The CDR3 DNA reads TGTGCCAGCAGGATGGGGCAGAACTATGGCTACACCTTC.

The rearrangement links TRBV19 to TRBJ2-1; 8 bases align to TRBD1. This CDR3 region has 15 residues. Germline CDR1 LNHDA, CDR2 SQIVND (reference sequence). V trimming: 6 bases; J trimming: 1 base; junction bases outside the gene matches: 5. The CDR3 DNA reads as TGTGCCAGTAGCCGAGGACAGGGTTCCTACAATGAGCAGTTCTTC. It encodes CASSRGQGSYNEQFF.

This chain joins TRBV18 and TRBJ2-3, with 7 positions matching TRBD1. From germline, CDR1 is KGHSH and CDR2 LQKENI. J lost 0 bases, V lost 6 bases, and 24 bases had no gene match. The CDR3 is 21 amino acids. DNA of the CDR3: TGTGCCAGCTCTCCTCTGGGCTTTGCGAGGGGGCCCTTACCAAGCACAGATACGCAGTATTTT. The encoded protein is CASSPLGFARGPLPSTDTQYF.

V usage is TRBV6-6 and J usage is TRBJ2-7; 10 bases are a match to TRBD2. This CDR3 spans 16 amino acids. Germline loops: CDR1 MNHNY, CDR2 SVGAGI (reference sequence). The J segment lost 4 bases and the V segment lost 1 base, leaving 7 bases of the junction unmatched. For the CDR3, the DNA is TGTGCCAGCAGTTACTTCCCTAGCGGGAGATCATACGAGCAGTACTTC. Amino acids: CASSYFPSGRSYEQYF.

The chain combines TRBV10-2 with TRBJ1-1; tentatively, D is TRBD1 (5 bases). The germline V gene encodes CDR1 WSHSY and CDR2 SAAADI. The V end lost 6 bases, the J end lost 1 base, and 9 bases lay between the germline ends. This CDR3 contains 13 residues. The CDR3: CASSGHSNTEAFF. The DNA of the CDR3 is TGCGCCAGCAGCGGACACTCGAACACTGAAGCTTTCTTT.

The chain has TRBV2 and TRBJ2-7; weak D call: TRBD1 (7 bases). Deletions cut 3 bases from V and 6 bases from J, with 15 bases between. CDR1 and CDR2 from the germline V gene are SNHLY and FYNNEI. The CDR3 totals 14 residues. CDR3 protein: CASSDLRRGLEQYF. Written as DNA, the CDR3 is TGTGCCAGCAGTGATTTGCGGAGGGGGCTCGAGCAGTACTTC.

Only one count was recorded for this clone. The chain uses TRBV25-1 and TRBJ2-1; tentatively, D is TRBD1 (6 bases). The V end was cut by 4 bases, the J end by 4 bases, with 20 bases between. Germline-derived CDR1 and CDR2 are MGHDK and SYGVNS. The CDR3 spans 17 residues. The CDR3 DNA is TGTGCCAGCAGTGTACCGCTGAAGGACAGTTTATACAATGAGCAGTTCTTC. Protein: CASSVPLKDSLYNEQFF.

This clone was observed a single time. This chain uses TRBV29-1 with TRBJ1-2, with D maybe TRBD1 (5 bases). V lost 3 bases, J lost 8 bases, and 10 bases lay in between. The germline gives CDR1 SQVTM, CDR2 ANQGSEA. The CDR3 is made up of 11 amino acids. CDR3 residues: CSVEDNGGYTF. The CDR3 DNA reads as TGCAGCGTTGAGGACAACGGGGGCTACACCTTC.

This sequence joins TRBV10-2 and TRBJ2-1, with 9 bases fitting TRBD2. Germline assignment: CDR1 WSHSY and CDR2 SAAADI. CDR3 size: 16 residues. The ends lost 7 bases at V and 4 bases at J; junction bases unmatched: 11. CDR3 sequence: CASMGVSGSGYNEQFF. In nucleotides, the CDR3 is TGCGCCAGCATGGGGGTTAGCGGGAGTGGTTACAATGAGCAGTTCTTC.

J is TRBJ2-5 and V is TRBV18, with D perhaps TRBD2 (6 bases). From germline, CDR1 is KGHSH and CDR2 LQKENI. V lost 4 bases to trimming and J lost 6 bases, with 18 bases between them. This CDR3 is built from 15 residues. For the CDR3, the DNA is TGTGCCAGCTCACTCGGCGCGGGAACCCACCAGACCCAGTACTTC. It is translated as CASSLGAGTHQTQYF.

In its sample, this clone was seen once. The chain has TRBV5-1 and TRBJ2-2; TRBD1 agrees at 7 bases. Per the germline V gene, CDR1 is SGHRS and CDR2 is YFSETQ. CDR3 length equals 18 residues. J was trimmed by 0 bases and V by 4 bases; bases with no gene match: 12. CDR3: CASSRFGLTGPNTGELFF. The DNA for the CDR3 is TGCGCCAGCAGCCGTTTCGGACTGACAGGGCCGAACACCGGGGAGCTGTTTTTT.

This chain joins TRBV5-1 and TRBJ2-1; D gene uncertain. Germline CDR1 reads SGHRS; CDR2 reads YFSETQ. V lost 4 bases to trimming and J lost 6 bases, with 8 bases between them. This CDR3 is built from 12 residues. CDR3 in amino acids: CASSTIFNEQFF. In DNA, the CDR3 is TGCGCCAGCAGCACTATATTCAATGAGCAGTTCTTC.

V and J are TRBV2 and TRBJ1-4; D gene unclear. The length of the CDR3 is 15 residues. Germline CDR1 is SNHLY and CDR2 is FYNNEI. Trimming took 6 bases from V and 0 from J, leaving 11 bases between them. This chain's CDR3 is CASREFKATNEKLFF. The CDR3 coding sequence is TGTGCCAGCAGGGAGTTTAAAGCAACTAATGAAAAACTGTTTTTT.

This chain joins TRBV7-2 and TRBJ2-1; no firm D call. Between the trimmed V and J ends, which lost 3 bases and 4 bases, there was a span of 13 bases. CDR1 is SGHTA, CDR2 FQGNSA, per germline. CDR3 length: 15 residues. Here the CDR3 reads CASSFQTTRYNEQFF. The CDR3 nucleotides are TGTGCCAGCAGCTTTCAAACTACGAGGTACAATGAGCAGTTCTTC.

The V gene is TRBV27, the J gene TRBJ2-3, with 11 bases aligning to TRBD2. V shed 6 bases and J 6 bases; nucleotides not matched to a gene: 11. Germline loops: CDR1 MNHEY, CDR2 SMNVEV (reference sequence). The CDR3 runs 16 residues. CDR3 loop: CASRPLAGDIIDTQYF. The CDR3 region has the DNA TGTGCCAGCAGGCCACTAGCGGGAGACATTATCGATACGCAGTATTTT.

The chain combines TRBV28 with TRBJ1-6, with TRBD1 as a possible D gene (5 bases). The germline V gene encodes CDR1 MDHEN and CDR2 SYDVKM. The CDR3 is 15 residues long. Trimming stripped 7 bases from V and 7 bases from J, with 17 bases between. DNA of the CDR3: TGTGCCAGCATCCCTTTGGGGGGGGGAAATTCACCCCTCCACTTT. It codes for CASIPLGGGNSPLHF.

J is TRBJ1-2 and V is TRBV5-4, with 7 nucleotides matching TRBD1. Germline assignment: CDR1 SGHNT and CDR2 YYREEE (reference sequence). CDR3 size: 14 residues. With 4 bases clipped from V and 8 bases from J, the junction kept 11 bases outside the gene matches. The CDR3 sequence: CASSPNRGEGGYTF. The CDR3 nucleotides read TGTGCCAGCAGCCCTAACAGGGGTGAAGGCGGCTACACCTTC.

The CDR3 bases are TGTGCCATCAGTGAAGATGACAGGGGAAACCGCGAGCAGTACTTC. This translates into CAISEDDRGNREQYF. The chain carries TRBV10-3 and TRBJ2-7; 8 nucleotides match TRBD1. J lost 6 bases, V lost 3 bases, and 10 bases had no gene match. Germline V gene sequence: CDR1 ENHRY, CDR2 SYGVKD. The CDR3 is 15 residues long.

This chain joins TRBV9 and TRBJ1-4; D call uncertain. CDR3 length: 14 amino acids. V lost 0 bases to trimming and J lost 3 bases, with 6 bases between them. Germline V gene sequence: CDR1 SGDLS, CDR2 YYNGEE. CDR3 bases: TGTGCCAGCAGCGTAGGGCTAGCTAATGAAAAACTGTTTTTT. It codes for CASSVGLANEKLFF.

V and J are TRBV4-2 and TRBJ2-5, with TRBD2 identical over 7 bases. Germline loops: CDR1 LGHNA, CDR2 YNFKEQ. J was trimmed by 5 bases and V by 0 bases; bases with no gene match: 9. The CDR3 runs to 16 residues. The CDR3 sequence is CASSQDPAGVGETQYF. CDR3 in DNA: TGTGCCAGCAGCCAAGATCCGGCGGGAGTGGGGGAGACCCAGTACTTC.

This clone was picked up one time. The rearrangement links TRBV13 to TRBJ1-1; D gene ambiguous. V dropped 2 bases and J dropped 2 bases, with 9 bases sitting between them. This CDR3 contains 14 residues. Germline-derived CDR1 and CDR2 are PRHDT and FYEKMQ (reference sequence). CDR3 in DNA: TGTGCCAGCAGCTTATTTGGCAGTAACACTGAAGCTTTCTTT. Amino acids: CASSLFGSNTEAFF.

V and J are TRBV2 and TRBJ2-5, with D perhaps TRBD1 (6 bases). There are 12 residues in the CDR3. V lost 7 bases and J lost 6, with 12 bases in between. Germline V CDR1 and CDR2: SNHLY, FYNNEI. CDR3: CASMGTLKTQYF. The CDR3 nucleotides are TGTGCCAGCATGGGGACATTGAAGACCCAGTACTTC.

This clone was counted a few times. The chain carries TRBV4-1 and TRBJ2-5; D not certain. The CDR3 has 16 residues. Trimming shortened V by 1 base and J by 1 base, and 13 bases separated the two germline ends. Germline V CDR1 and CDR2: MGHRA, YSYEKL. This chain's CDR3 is CASSQGKTTSQETQYF. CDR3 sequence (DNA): TGCGCCAGCAGCCAAGGAAAGACGACTTCCCAAGAGACCCAGTACTTC.

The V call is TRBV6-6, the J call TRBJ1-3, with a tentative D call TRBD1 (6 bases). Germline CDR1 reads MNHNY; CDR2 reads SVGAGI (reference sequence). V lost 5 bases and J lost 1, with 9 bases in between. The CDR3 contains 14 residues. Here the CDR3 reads CASSIQGSGNTIYF. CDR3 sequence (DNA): TGTGCCAGCAGTATACAGGGATCTGGAAACACCATATATTTT.

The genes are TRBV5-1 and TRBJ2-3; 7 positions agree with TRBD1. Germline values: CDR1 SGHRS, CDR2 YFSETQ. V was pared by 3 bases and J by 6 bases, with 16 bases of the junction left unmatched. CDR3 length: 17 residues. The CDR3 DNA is TGCGCCAGCAGCTGGGGCCGGGACAGACTATCCCCCGATACGCAGTATTTT. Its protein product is CASSWGRDRLSPDTQYF.

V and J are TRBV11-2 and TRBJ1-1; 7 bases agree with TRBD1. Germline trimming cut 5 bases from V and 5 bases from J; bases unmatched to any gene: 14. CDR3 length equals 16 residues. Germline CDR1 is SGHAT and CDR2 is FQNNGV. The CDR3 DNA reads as TGTGCCAGCAGCCTAGGCGGCAGGGGGTTGAGGACTGAAGCTTTCTTT. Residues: CASSLGGRGLRTEAFF.